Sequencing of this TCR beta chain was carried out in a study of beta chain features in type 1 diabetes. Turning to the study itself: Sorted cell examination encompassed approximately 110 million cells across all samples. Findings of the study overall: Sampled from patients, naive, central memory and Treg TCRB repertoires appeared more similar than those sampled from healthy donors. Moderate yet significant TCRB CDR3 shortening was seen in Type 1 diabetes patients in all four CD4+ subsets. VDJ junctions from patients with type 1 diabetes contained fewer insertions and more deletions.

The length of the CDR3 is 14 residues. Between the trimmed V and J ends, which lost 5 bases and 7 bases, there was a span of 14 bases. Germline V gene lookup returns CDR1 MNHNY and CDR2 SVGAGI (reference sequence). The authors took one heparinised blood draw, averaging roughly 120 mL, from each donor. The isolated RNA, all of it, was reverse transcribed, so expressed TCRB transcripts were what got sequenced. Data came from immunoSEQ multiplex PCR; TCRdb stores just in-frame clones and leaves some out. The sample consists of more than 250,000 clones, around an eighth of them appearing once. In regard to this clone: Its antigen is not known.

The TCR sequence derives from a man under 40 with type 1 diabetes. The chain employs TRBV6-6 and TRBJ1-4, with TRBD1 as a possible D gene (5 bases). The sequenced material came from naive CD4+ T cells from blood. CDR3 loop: CASSPGGGGEKLFF. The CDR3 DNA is TGTGCCAGCAGTCCCGGGGGTGGTGGTGAAAAACTGTTTTTT.